This is a list of T cell receptor beta chains from one sample in a study of cytomegalovirus exposure and HLA in healthy donors. Sequenced by immunoSEQ multiplex PCR; TCRdb stores in-frame clones only, minus some. The sample holds about 87,000 clones, approximately 75% seen once. The sample comprised PBMCs. Receptors were obtained from a woman in her 40s in good health and CMV-seronegative. The CDR3 runs from the conserved cysteine through the conserved F or W. The order of the fields is J gene, V gene, clone size, D gene, CDR3 protein, CDR3 DNA. The D gene is left open where the match is weak. For some rows the clone size is stated as once, few or many, or as a class when expanded; others skip it.

TRBJ2-1	TRBV7-6	few	TRBD1	CASSLKTPGQPAYNEQFF	TGTGCCAGCAGCTTAAAGACTCCGGGACAGCCAGCCTACAATGAGCAGTTCTTC
TRBJ1-4	TRBV18	NA	TRBD1	CASSASGQGLNEKLFF	TGTGCCAGCTCAGCCTCTGGACAGGGCCTTAATGAAAAACTGTTTTTT
TRBJ1-5	TRBV25-1	once	TRBD1	CASQQGNQPQHF	TGTGCCAGCCAACAGGGGAATCAGCCCCAGCATTTT
TRBJ2-5	TRBV11-2	NA	NA	CASSLRGVSQETQYF	TGTGCCAGCAGCTTACGCGGGGTTAGTCAAGAGACCCAGTACTTC
TRBJ2-1	TRBV7-8	NA	NA	CASSFRRGNDNEQFF	TGTGCCAGCAGCTTTCGGCGGGGAAATGACAATGAGCAGTTCTTC
TRBJ1-6	TRBV23-1	NA	TRBD1	CASGTGQENSPLHF	TGCGCCAGCGGGACGGGACAGGAAAATTCACCCCTCCACTTT
TRBJ2-7	TRBV5-8	NA	NA	CASSLGLSRSYEQYF	TGTGCCAGCAGCTTGGGGTTAAGCCGTTCCTACGAGCAGTACTTC
TRBJ1-2	TRBV29-1	NA	TRBD1	CSVEDLGQGKGYTF	TGCAGCGTTGAAGATTTGGGACAGGGTAAGGGCTACACCTTC
TRBJ1-3	TRBV7-9	NA	NA	CASSPPSSLRLSGNTIYF	TGTGCCAGCAGCCCCCCTAGTTCACTTAGGCTCTCTGGAAACACCATATATTTT
TRBJ1-5	TRBV4-1	NA	NA	CASSQSLPAGDNQPQNF	TGCGCCAGCAGCCAAAGTTTGCCAGCGGGGGATAATCAGCCCCAGAATTTT
TRBJ1-4	TRBV2	NA	NA	CASSPRETTNEKLFF	TGTGCCAGCAGCCCAAGAGAGACAACTAATGAAAAACTGTTTTTT
TRBJ1-2	TRBV6-1	NA	NA	CASSEGGGNYGYTF	TGTGCCAGCAGTGAAGGCGGGGGAAACTATGGCTACACCTTC
TRBJ1-2	TRBV18	NA	NA	CASSPLITGYGYTF	TGTGCCAGCTCACCCCTCATTACAGGGTATGGCTACACCTTC
TRBJ2-7	TRBV29-1	NA	NA	CSVEESLGQYF	TGCAGCGTTGAGGAGTCTCTAGGGCAGTACTTC
TRBJ2-1	TRBV7-3	NA	NA	CASSPMSQGSEQFF	TGTGCCAGCAGCCCCATGAGCCAGGGTAGTGAGCAGTTCTTC
TRBJ2-7	TRBV2	once	NA	CASSRTGGHEQYF	TGTGCCAGCAGTCGGACCGGGGGGCACGAGCAGTACTTC
TRBJ2-5	TRBV18	NA	NA	CASSRGEETQYF	TGTGCCAGCTCACGGGGAGAAGAGACCCAGTACTTC
TRBJ1-2	TRBV19	NA	NA	CASSIQERNYGYTF	TGTGCCAGTAGTATCCAGGAGCGGAACTATGGCTACACCTTC
TRBJ1-1	TRBV11-2	NA	NA	CASSTHLNTEAFF	TGTGCCAGCAGCACTCACCTGAACACTGAAGCTTTCTTT
TRBJ2-2	TRBV5-1	NA	TRBD1	CASIGLPGQGANTGELFF	TGCGCCAGCATCGGTCTACCGGGACAGGGGGCAAACACCGGGGAGCTGTTTTTT
TRBJ2-7	TRBV6-6	NA	NA	CASREDDTYEQYF	TGTGCCAGCCGGGAAGATGATACCTACGAGCAGTACTTC
TRBJ2-7	TRBV4-3	NA	TRBD2	CASSQEDRGGEQYF	TGCGCCAGCAGCCAAGAAGACCGGGGGGGCGAGCAGTACTTC
TRBJ1-6	TRBV5-1	NA	TRBD1	CASSLGDSNSPLNF	TGCGCCAGCAGCTTGGGGGACAGTAATTCACCCCTCAACTTT